This section outlines one T cell receptor (beta chain) sequence together with its context. The data derive from a study of OX40 agonist ivuxolimab in advanced cancers. Study at large: Dose-escalation patients' cancers were hepatocellular carcinoma, melanoma, renal cell or head and neck cancer.

The protocol was immunoSEQ multiplex PCR, while the TCRdb copy is restricted to in-frame clones and leaves out a portion. The table records approximately 49,000 clones, roughly 83% of them present only once. The CDR3 consists of 14 residues. With 5 bases removed from V and 7 bases from J, the gap between germline ends came to 15 bases. Germline V gene lookup returns CDR1 LNHDA and CDR2 SQIVND (reference sequence). Specimen: CD4+ or CD8+ T cells sorted from blood, collected in a trial of the OX40 agonist ivuxolimab. This chain links TRBV19 with TRBJ1-5; TRBD1 might be the D (5 bases). This TCR came from an adult with an advanced solid tumor such as melanoma, head and neck, liver or kidney cancer. The CDR3 DNA reads TGTGCCAGTAGTCGGCAGGGCAATCCCCAGCCCCAGCATTTT. Translation gives CASSRQGNPQPQHF.